The 10 T cell receptor beta chains below were found in one sample sequenced in a study of identical twins. In TCRdb, the 5' RACE reads were re-called with MiXCR into one record per CDR3 protein. The sample has approximately 1.8 million distinct CDR3 sequences, about 31% seen once; the top ten hold about 0.3%. The sequencing sample was made of cord blood. The receptors shown here come from a newborn girl in good health.

Note on this clonotype: One junction end does not reproduce the germline sequence, and a read error may be involved. This rearrangement joins TRBV18 to TRBJ2-2; D unclear. The CDR3 length is 14 residues. Germline CDR1 reads KGHSH; CDR2 reads LQKENI. CDR3 bases: TGTGCCAGCCCACCACTACCCCACACCGGGGAGCTGTTTTTT. This encodes CASPPLPHTGELFF.

V gene TRBV3-1 combines with J gene TRBJ2-4, with TRBD2 as a possible D gene (5 bases). The V gene's germline CDR1 is LGHDT and CDR2 YNNKEL (reference sequence). V was pared by 4 bases and J by 7 bases, with 23 bases between. The CDR3 consists of 17 residues. This CDR3 is CASSRVFGVDLGNIQYF. For the CDR3, the DNA is TGTGCCAGCAGCCGGGTATTCGGGGTCGACTTAGGGAACATTCAGTACTTC.

A few counts support this clonotype. V is TRBV11-2 and J is TRBJ1-1; 7 positions match TRBD1. Per the germline V gene, CDR1 is SGHAT and CDR2 is FQNNGV. With 4 bases clipped from V and 1 base from J, the junction kept 9 bases outside the gene matches. This CDR3 is 16 amino acids long. CDR3 DNA: TGTGCCAGCAGCTCAAACAGGGGCCCCGGGAACACTGAAGCTTTCTTT. Amino acids: CASSSNRGPGNTEAFF.

The CDR3 loop is CASSLVGHRSYNEQFF. DNA of the CDR3: TGTGCCAGCAGCTTGGTGGGACACCGCTCCTACAATGAGCAGTTCTTC. This sequence joins TRBV5-6 and TRBJ2-1, with a weak D call TRBD1 (6 bases). CDR3 length: 16 residues. Deletions cut 0 bases from V and 0 bases from J, with 10 bases between. Germline CDR1 and CDR2: SGHDT and YYEEEE.

This clonotype showed up just a few times. V is TRBV10-3 and J is TRBJ1-2; D unclear. The V and J ends lost 7 bases and 1 base respectively, with 10 bases between them. CDR1 ENHRY and CDR2 SYGVKD come from the germline V gene. CDR3 size: 13 residues. Here the CDR3 reads CAITRTDNYGYTF. For the CDR3, the DNA is TGTGCCATCACCCGGACGGATAACTATGGCTACACCTTC.

The rearrangement links TRBV20-1 to TRBJ2-1, with D possibly matching TRBD2 (6 bases). V was cut by 5 bases and J by 0 bases, with 20 bases left in between. The CDR3 loop spans 17 amino acids. The germline V gene encodes CDR1 DFQATT and CDR2 SNEGSKA (reference sequence). The CDR3 reads CSAWGVGLPSSYNEQFF. The DNA for the CDR3 is TGCAGTGCTTGGGGGGTGGGACTCCCGAGCTCCTACAATGAGCAGTTCTTC.

V is TRBV29-1 and J is TRBJ2-1; 9 bases align to TRBD2. The CDR3 length is 16 residues. In germline, CDR1 is SQVTM, CDR2 ANQGSEA. V shed 2 bases and J 6 bases; nucleotides not matched to a gene: 11. CDR3 nucleotide sequence: TGCAGCGTTGAACTCCCTAGCGGGATATCCGGCAATGAGCAGTTCTTC. Amino acid sequence: CSVELPSGISGNEQFF.

This clonotype has only a few counts. This chain uses TRBV27 with TRBJ2-7; D might be TRBD1 (6 bases). Deletions cut 2 bases from V and 2 bases from J, with 22 bases between. Germline assignment: CDR1 MNHEY and CDR2 SMNVEV (reference sequence). This CDR3 has 18 residues. The chain's CDR3 is CASSLRGKKWVPPYEQYF. The CDR3 region has the DNA TGTGCCAGCAGTTTAAGGGGGAAAAAGTGGGTACCCCCCTACGAGCAGTACTTC.

The V and J genes are TRBV11-2 and TRBJ2-5; no firm D call. This CDR3 comprises 12 residues. V lost 2 bases and J 5 bases, leaving 6 bases between the germline ends. Germline CDR1 SGHAT, CDR2 FQNNGV. The CDR3 DNA is TGTGCCAGCAGCTTACCGACTGAGACCCAGTACTTC. Translation: CASSLPTETQYF.

The V and J genes are TRBV5-1 and TRBJ2-3; TRBD2 matches at 7 bases. Germline CDR1 SGHRS, CDR2 YFSETQ. The length of the CDR3 is 15 residues. V dropped 5 bases and J dropped 5; count of bases not matched to a gene: 11. CDR3 in DNA: TGCGCCAGCAGTTCCGACGGGGGGAATTTAGATACGCAGTATTTT. It specifies CASSSDGGNLDTQYF.